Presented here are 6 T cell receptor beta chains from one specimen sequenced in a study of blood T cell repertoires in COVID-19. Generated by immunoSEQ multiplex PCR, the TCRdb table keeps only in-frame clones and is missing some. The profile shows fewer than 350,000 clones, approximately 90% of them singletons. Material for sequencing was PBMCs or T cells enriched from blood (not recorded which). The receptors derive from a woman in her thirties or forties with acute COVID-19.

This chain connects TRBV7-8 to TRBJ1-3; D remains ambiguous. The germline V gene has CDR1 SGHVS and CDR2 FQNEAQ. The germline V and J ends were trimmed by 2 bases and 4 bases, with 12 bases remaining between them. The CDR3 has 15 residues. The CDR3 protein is CASSLTLIRGNTIYF. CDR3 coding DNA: TGTGCCAGCAGCTTAACCCTCATTCGGGGAAACACCATATATTTT.

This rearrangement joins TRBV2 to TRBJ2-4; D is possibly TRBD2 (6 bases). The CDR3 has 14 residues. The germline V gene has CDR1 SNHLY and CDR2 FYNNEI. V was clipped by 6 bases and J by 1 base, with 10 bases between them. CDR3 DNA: TGTGCCAGCAGGGACGGAGGGGCCAAAAACATTCAGTACTTC. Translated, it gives CASRDGGAKNIQYF.

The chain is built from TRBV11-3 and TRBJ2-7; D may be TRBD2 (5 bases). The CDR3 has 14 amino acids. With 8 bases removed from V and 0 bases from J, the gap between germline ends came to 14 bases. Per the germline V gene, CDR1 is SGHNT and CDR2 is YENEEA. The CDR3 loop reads CASGSTRSSYEQYF. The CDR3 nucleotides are TGTGCCAGCGGGAGCACGAGGAGCTCCTACGAGCAGTACTTC.

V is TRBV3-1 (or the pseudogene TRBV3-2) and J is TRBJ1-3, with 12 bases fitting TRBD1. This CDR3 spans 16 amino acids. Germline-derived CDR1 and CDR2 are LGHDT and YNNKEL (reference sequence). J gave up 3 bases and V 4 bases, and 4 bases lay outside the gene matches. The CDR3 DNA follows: TGTGCCAGCAGCCCCGGGACAGGGGGCGGTGGAAACACCATATATTTT. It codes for CASSPGTGGGGNTIYF.

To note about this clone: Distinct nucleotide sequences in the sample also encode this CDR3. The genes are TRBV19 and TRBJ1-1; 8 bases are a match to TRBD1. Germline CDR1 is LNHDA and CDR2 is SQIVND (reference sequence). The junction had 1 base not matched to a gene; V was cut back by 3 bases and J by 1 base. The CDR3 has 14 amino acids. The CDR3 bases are TGTGCCAGTAGTATCAGGGGGCCGAACACTGAAGCTTTCTTT. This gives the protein CASSIRGPNTEAFF.

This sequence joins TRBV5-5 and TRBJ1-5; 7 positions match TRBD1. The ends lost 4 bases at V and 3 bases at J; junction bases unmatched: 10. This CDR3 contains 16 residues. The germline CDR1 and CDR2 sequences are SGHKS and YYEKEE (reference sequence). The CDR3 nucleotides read TGTGCCAGCAGCCAGGGGACAGTAGCTTCCAATCAGCCCCAGCATTTT. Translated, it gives CASSQGTVASNQPQHF.